This TCR beta chain was recorded in a study of T cell responses to AZD1222 COVID-19 vaccine. Clones were read by immunoSEQ multiplex PCR, and TCRdb kept only the in-frame ones, dropping some. The table has some 130,000 clones, 70% to 90% seen once. Of note for this clone: Its specificity is not known.

V was pared by 0 bases and J by 9 bases, with 9 bases between. Looked up from germline, CDR1 is MNHNY and CDR2 is SVGAGI (reference sequence). The CDR3 is made up of 13 amino acids. Study results and limitations: Clonal diversity was possibly underestimated, and the donors were mostly white British, with more females. Spike-spanning, vaccine-associated CD4 TCRs were dominant at 160-218 and 743-854.

The TCR was taken from an adult in good health. The specimen was peripheral blood, collected on day 0 of AZD1222 vaccination. V and J are TRBV6-6 and TRBJ2-1; no clear D gene. CDR3 in DNA: TGTGCCAGCAGTTACTCGGCCGGCGGTGAGCAGTTCTTC. Translating gives CASSYSAGGEQFF.